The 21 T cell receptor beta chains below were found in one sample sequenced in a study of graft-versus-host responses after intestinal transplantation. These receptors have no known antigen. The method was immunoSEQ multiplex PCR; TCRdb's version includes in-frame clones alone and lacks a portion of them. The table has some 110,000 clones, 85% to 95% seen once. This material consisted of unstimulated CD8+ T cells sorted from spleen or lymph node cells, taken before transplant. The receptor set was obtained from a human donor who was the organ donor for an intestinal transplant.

This CDR3 is CARSLVGRGSYEQYF. CDR3 nucleotide sequence: TGTGCCAGAAGCTTGGTGGGACGGGGCTCCTACGAGCAGTACTTC. This chain joins TRBV5-3 and TRBJ2-7; TRBD1 or TRBD2 may be the D gene (5 bases each). TRBV5-3 has ORF status, its function being uncertain. The germline V and J ends were trimmed by 0 bases and 0 bases, with 10 bases remaining between them. This CDR3 is 15 amino acids long.

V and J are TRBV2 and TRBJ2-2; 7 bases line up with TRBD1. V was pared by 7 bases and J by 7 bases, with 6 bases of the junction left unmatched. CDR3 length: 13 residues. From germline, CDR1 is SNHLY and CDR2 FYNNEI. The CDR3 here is CASIGGAGGELFF. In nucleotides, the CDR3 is TGTGCCAGCATAGGGGGCGCGGGCGGGGAGCTGTTTTTT.

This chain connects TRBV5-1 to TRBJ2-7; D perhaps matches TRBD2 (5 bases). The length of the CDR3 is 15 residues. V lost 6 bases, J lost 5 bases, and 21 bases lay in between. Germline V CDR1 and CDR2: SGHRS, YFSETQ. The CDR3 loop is CASTRGRSAGDEQYF. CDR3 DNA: TGCGCCAGCACCAGAGGGCGGAGCGCTGGCGACGAGCAGTACTTC. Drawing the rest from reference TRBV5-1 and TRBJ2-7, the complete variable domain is KAGVTQTPRYLIKTRGQQVTLSCSPISGHRSVSWYQQTPGQGLQFLFEYFSETQRNKGNFPGRFSGRQFSNSRSEMNVSTLELGDSALYLCASTRGRSAGDEQYFGPGTRLTVT.

This CDR3 reads CASSEVGFTQPQHF. CDR3 DNA sequence: TGTGCCAGCAGTGAAGTGGGGTTTACGCAGCCCCAGCATTTT. V is TRBV6-5 and J is TRBJ1-5; D is ambiguous. The CDR3 is made up of 14 amino acids. V was trimmed by 5 bases and J by 7 bases, leaving 15 bases between them. Germline loops: CDR1 MNHEY, CDR2 SVGAGI.

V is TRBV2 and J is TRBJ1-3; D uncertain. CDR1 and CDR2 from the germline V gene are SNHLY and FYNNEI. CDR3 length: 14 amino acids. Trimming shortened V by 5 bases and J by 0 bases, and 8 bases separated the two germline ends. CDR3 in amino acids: CASSTVSSGNTIYF. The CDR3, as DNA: TGTGCCAGCAGTACAGTGTCCTCTGGAAACACCATATATTTT.

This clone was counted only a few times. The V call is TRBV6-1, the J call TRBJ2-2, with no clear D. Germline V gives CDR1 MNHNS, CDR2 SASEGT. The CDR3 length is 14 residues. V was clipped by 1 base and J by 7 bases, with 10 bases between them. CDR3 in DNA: TGTGCCAGCAGTGAAGTCGATCTGGACGGGGAGCTGTTTTTT. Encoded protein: CASSEVDLDGELFF.

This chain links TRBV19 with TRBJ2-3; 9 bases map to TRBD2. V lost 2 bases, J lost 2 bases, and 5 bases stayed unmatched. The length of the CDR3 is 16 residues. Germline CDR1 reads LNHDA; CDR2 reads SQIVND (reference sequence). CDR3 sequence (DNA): TGTGCCAGTAGTATAATCCTAGCGGGACCCACAGATACGCAGTATTTT. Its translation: CASSIILAGPTDTQYF.

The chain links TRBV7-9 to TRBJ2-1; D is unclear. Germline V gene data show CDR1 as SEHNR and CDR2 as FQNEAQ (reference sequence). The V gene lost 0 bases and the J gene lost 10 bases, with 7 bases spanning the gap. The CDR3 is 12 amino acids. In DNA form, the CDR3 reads TGTGCCAGCAGCTTAGCAACGCGGGAGCAGTTCTTC. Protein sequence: CASSLATREQFF.

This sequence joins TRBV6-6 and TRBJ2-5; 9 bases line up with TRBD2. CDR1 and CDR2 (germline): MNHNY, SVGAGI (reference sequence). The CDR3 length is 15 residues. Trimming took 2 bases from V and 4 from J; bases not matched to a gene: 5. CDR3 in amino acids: CASSYLRGLAETQYF. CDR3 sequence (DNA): TGTGCCAGCAGTTACCTCCGGGGACTAGCAGAGACCCAGTACTTC.

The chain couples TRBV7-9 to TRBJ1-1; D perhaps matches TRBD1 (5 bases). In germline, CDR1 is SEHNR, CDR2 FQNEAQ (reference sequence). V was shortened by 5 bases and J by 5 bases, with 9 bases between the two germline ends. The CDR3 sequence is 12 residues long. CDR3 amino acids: CASSLGVTEAFF. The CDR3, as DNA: TGTGCCAGCAGCCTAGGGGTGACTGAAGCTTTCTTT.

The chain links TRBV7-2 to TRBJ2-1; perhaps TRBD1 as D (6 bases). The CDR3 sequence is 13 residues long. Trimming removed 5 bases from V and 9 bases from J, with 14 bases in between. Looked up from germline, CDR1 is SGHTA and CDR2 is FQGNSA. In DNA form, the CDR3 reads TGTGCCAGCAGCAAATTTACAGGGAGTGAGCAGTTCTTC. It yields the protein CASSKFTGSEQFF.

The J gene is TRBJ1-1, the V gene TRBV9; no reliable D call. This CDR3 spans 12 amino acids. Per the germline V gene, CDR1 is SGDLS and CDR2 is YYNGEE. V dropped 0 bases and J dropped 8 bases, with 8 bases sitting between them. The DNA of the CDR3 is TGTGCCAGCAGCGTAGACGGGATGGAAGCTTTCTTT. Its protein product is CASSVDGMEAFF.

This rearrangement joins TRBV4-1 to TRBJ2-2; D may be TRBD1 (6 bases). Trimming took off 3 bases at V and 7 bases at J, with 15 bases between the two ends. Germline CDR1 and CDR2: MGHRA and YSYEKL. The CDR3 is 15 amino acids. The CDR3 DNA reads TGCGCCAGCAGCCATGGGAAACAGGGCGGCGGGGAGCTGTTTTTT. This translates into CASSHGKQGGGELFF.

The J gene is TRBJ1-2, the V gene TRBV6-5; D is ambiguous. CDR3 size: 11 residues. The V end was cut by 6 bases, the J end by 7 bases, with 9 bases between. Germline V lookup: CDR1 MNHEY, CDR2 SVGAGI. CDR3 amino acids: CASSPGPGYTF. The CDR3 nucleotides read TGTGCCAGCAGCCCGGGTCCTGGCTACACCTTC.

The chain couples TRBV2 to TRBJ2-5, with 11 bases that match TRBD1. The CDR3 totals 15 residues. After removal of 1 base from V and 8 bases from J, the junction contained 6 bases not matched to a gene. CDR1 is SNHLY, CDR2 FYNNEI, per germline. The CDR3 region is CASSEGGQGAVTQYF. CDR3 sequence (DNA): TGTGCCAGCAGTGAAGGCGGACAGGGGGCAGTTACCCAGTACTTC.

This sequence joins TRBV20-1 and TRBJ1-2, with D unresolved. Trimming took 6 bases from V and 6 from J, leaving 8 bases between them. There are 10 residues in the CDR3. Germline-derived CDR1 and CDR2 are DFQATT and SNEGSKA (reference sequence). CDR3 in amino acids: CSAPDHGYTF. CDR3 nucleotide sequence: TGCAGTGCCCCCGACCATGGCTACACCTTC.

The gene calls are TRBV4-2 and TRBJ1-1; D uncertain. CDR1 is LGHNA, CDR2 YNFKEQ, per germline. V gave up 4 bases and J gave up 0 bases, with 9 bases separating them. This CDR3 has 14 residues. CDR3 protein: CASSPAPMNTEAFF. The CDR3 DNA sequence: TGTGCCAGCAGCCCAGCACCAATGAACACTGAAGCTTTCTTT.

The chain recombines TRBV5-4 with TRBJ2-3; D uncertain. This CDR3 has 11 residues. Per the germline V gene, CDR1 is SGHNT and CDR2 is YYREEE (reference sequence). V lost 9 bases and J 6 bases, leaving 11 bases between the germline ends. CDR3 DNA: TGTGCCATCCCGGTGGGTGATACGCAGTATTTT. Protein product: CAIPVGDTQYF.

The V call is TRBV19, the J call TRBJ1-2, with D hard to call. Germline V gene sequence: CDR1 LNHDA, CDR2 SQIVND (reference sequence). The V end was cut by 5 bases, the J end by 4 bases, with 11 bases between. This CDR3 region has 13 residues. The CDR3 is CASSFGLAYGYTF. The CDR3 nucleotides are TGTGCCAGTAGTTTCGGCCTGGCCTATGGCTACACCTTC.

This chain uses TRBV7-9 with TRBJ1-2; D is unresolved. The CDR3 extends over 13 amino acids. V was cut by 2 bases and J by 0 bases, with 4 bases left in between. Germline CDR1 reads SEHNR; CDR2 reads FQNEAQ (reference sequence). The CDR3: CASSLIPNYGYTF. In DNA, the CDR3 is TGTGCCAGCAGCTTAATCCCTAACTATGGCTACACCTTC.

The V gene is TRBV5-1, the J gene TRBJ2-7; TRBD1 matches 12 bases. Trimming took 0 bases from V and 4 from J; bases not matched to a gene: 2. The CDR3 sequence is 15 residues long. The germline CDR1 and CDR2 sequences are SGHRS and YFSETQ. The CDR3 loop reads CASSLVGQGAYEQYF. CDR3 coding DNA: TGCGCCAGCAGCTTGGTGGGACAGGGGGCGTACGAGCAGTACTTC.